Listed below are T cell receptor beta chains from one sample, sequenced in a study of T cell repertoires in cytomegalovirus infection. In TCRdb, the reads were re-called with MiXCR into one record per CDR3 protein. The data contain around 450,000 distinct CDR3 sequences, 25% to 40% of them singletons. The sequencing input was PBMCs. The receptors originated from a human donor in good health (CMV status not recorded). Some clones in this sample may be carry-over from other donors' samples. Each CDR3 is given with its conserved first and last residue. The D gene is left open where the match is weak. Only some rows state a clone size, as once, few, many or a class for expanded clones.

v_call	clone_size	j_call	d_call	cdr3_nt	cdr3_aa
TRBV11-2	-	TRBJ2-3	-	TGTGCCAGCAGCACCCGACAGACTACGCAGTATTTT	CASSTRQTTQYF
TRBV7-2	-	TRBJ1-4	-	TGTGCCCGCAGCTTAGCCAGCCGGGAAAAACTGTTTTTT	CARSLASREKLFF
TRBV2	few	TRBJ1-5	-	TGTGCCAGCAGTGAAAATGCGGGGGAAAATCAGCCCCAGCATTTT	CASSENAGENQPQHF
TRBV14	many	TRBJ1-1	-	TGTGCCAGCAGCCTATGGACGAAGAACACTGAAGCTTTCTTT	CASSLWTKNTEAFF
TRBV15	-	TRBJ2-3	-	TGTGCCACCTACGGGTCTAGCACAGATACGCAGTATTTT	CATYGSSTDTQYF
TRBV12-3/TRBV12-4	few	TRBJ1-1	-	TGTGCCAGCACCATAGTTCGGGGATCCACTGAAGCTTTCTTT	CASTIVRGSTEAFF
TRBV19	-	TRBJ1-5	-	TGTGCCAGTAGTAACAAGAGGCGGCTCACAAATCAGCCCCAGCATTTT	CASSNKRRLTNQPQHF
TRBV27	-	TRBJ1-1	TRBD1	TGTGCCAGCAGTTTGAAAGGACAGGGGAAAGGTAGAAACACTGAAGCTTTCTTT	CASSLKGQGKGRNTEAFF
TRBV20-1	-	TRBJ1-5	-	TGCAGTGCTAGAAGGGAGACAGGACCGGGCAATCAGCCCCAGCATTTT	CSARRETGPGNQPQHF
TRBV29-1	-	TRBJ2-1	TRBD1	TGCAGCGTTGAAGATCCGGACAGGTACAATGAGCAGTTCTTC	CSVEDPDRYNEQFF
TRBV6-5	few	TRBJ1-2	-	TGTGCCAGCAGCCGCGCGGCGACGGGAAACTATGGCTACACCTTC	CASSRAATGNYGYTF
TRBV7-6	many	TRBJ2-2	-	TGTGCCAGCAGCTCAAACAGGCAGCTTACCGGGGAGCTGTTTTTT	CASSSNRQLTGELFF
TRBV7-2	many	TRBJ2-1	-	TGTGCCAGCAGCTTAGCGCTAGGCCTAGCGGAGCAGTTCTTC	CASSLALGLAEQFF
TRBV19	few	TRBJ1-3	-	TGTGCCAGCGGACAGCAGAGCTCTGGAAACACCATATATTTT	CASGQQSSGNTIYF
TRBV7-3	-	TRBJ2-2	-	TGTGCCAGCAGCTTAACGTCGGCCGGGGAGCTGTTTTTT	CASSLTSAGELFF
TRBV7-8	many	TRBJ2-1	TRBD1	TGTGCCAGCAGCTTAGTTACAGGGGGGTGGAATGAGCAGTTCTTC	CASSLVTGGWNEQFF
TRBV7-3	-	TRBJ2-3	TRBD2	TGTGCCAGCAGCTCCGGTTTGTTCGCGGTAGCGGGGGGCGCAGATACGCAGTATTTT	CASSSGLFAVAGGADTQYF
TRBV10-2	-	TRBJ1-5	-	TGCGCCAGCAGTGAGGGGGGCCAGGAGCCCCAGCACTTT	CASSEGGQEPQHF
TRBV27	-	TRBJ2-2	-	TGTGCCACCTGGAGTGGGCACGGGGAGCTGTTTTTT	CATWSGHGELFF
TRBV28	few	TRBJ1-2	TRBD1	TGTGCCAGCAGACCAGACAGGGTACGATATGGCTACACCTTC	CASRPDRVRYGYTF
TRBV2	many	TRBJ2-5	TRBD2	TGTGCCAGCACCCTGACTAGCGGGGGACAAGAGACCCAGTACTTC	CASTLTSGGQETQYF
TRBV20-1	few	TRBJ1-6	-	TGCAGTGCTAGAGTTGGCCAGGGAAATTCACCCCTCCACTTT	CSARVGQGNSPLHF
TRBV6-5	many	TRBJ2-2	-	TGTGCCAGCAGTTACCGTTGGAACACCGGGGAGCTGTTTTTT	CASSYRWNTGELFF
TRBV4-2	-	TRBJ2-7	TRBD1	TGTGCCAGCAGCCAAGAACAGGGGGCTCCCTACGAGCAGTACTTC	CASSQEQGAPYEQYF
TRBV7-8	few	TRBJ2-3	TRBD1	TGTGCCAGCAGCTTAGCGGGGACAGGGATTACAGATACGCAGTATTTT	CASSLAGTGITDTQYF
TRBV18	-	TRBJ2-3	TRBD1	TGTGCAAGCGACAGGGGTGCAGATACGCAGTATTTT	CASDRGADTQYF
TRBV7-9	large	TRBJ2-3	-	TGTGCCAGCATCCTTTCCGCGGGGGCTCCAGATACGCAGTATTTT	CASILSAGAPDTQYF
TRBV19	-	TRBJ1-4	TRBD1	TGTGCCAGTAGTTCACAGGGGGCTAAAGAAAAACTGTTTTTT	CASSSQGAKEKLFF
TRBV6-6	-	TRBJ2-7	TRBD1	TGTGCCCGCAGGAAAATGGGGGCCAGGGGGCAAACCTACGAGCAGTACTTC	CARRKMGARGQTYEQYF
TRBV6-6	few	TRBJ1-3	-	TGTGCCAGCCGTTCCCCCCTCAACACCATATATTTT	CASRSPLNTIYF
TRBV7-2	few	TRBJ2-5	TRBD2	TGTGCCAGCAGCTTACCGGGGGGGGTCCAAGAGACCCAGTACTTC	CASSLPGGVQETQYF
TRBV6-2/TRBV6-3	few	TRBJ1-5	-	TGTGCCAGCAGTTACGACGGGCATCAGCCCCAGCATTTT	CASSYDGHQPQHF
TRBV6-1	-	TRBJ2-3	-	TGTGCCGCCGGGAGTTTTATGGATACGCAGTATTTT	CAAGSFMDTQYF
TRBV20-1	-	TRBJ2-1	-	TGCAGTGCTAGTATTGTTGGGGGGAGAGCCCACAATGAGCAGTTCTTC	CSASIVGGRAHNEQFF
TRBV6-1	-	TRBJ1-4	-	TGTGCCAGCTCTCTTTCGGGCGCGGCTAATGAAAAACTGTTTTTT	CASSLSGAANEKLFF
TRBV5-1	few	TRBJ2-7	TRBD2	TGCGCCAGCAGCTTAGAGCGGGGGCCCGCCTACGAGCAGTACTTC	CASSLERGPAYEQYF
TRBV7-2	many	TRBJ2-1	TRBD2	TGTGCCAGCAGCTCGGGGGGTGGATGGTCCTACAATGAGCAGTTCTTC	CASSSGGGWSYNEQFF
TRBV6-1	-	TRBJ2-7	-	TGTGCCAGCATTTCCAGTATAGGGGGAGGCGCCTACGAGCAGTACTTC	CASISSIGGGAYEQYF
TRBV4-1	-	TRBJ2-2	-	TGCGCCAGCAGCCAAGATTTGGGGGAGCTGTTTTTT	CASSQDLGELFF
TRBV7-2	many	TRBJ1-2	-	TGTGCCAGCAGCTTATACCTCGATGGGTATGGCTACACCTTC	CASSLYLDGYGYTF
TRBV7-2	many	TRBJ2-3	-	TGTGCCAGCAGTCTAGCCCCAGAGGACTCCTCGACATTT	CASSLAPEDSSTF
TRBV6-1	-	TRBJ2-6	-	TGTGCCAGCATTGCACAGGGTAGTGGGGCCAACGTCCTGACTTTC	CASIAQGSGANVLTF
TRBV19	few	TRBJ2-7	-	TGTGCCAGTAGCGAGGGGCCATGGCTTTCTTGGGAGCAGTACTTC	CASSEGPWLSWEQYF
TRBV6-1	few	TRBJ1-1	-	TGTGCCAGCCGGCAAGGGGGTTTAACTGAAGCTTTCTTT	CASRQGGLTEAFF
TRBV20-1	-	TRBJ2-1	-	TGCAGTGCTAGAGAACCCTCCAATGAGCAGTTCTTC	CSAREPSNEQFF
TRBV6-5	few	TRBJ2-7	TRBD1	TGTGCCAGCAGTTACTCGGGGACAGGAACCACCTACGAGCAGTACTTC	CASSYSGTGTTYEQYF
TRBV7-2	-	TRBJ1-1	-	TGTGCCAGCCGTGACAGGCCCAAAGGCGCTGAAGCTTTCTTT	CASRDRPKGAEAFF
TRBV5-6	-	TRBJ2-5	TRBD1	TGTGCCAGCAGCTTGGCCGGACAGGGGAAGGAGACCCAGTACTTC	CASSLAGQGKETQYF
TRBV19	-	TRBJ2-2	-	TGTGCCAGTATTATAGATCCAGGCATTAACACCGGGGAGCTGTTTTTT	CASIIDPGINTGELFF
TRBV10-1	-	TRBJ2-7	-	TGCGCCAGCAGCGCCGGGATCTACGAGCAGTACTTC	CASSAGIYEQYF
TRBV6-5	-	TRBJ2-1	-	TGTGCCAGCAGTTACTCGTCCAGGGGCTACAATGAGCAGTTCTTC	CASSYSSRGYNEQFF
TRBV6-1	-	TRBJ1-2	-	TGTGCCAGCAGCGACCTGAGGCAGGCTGGTGGCTACACCTTC	CASSDLRQAGGYTF
TRBV6-5	few	TRBJ1-2	-	TGTGCCAGCAGTTATGGCAGCGACTATGGCTACACCTTC	CASSYGSDYGYTF
TRBV10-3	-	TRBJ2-1	TRBD2	TGTGCCATCACGGGGGGCCCGGGGGGGAATGAGCAGTTCTTC	CAITGGPGGNEQFF
TRBV2	-	TRBJ2-1	TRBD2	TGTGCCAGCAGTTTACTAGCGGCCTCCTACAATGAGCAGTTCTTC	CASSLLAASYNEQFF